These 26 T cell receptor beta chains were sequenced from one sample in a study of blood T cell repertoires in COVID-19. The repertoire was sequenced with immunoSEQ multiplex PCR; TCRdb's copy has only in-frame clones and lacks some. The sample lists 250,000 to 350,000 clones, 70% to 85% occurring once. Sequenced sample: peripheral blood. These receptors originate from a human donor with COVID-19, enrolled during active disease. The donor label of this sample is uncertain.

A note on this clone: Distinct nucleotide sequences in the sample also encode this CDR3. CDR3 nucleotides: TGCAGCGTCCGGGATAGCAATCAGCCCCAGCATTTT. This codes for CSVRDSNQPQHF. The chain recombines TRBV29-1 with TRBJ1-5; D gene uncertain. Trimming pared 6 bases from V and 0 bases from J, leaving 6 bases between. Germline CDR1 and CDR2: SQVTM and ANQGSEA. This CDR3 is built from 12 residues.

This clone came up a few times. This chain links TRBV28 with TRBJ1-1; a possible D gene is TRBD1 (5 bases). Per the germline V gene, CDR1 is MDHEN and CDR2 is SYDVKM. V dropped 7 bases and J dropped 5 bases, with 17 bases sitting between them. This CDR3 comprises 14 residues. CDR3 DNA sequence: TGTGCCAGCACCGCAGGACGGGGGTATACTGAAGCTTTCTTT. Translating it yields CASTAGRGYTEAFF.

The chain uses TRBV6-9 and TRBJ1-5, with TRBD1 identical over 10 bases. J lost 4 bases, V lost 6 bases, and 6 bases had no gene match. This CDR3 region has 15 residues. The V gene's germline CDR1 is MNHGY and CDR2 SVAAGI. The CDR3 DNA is TGTGCCAGCAGCCGGGGACAGGGGAAGAATCAGCCCCAGCATTTT. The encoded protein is CASSRGQGKNQPQHF.

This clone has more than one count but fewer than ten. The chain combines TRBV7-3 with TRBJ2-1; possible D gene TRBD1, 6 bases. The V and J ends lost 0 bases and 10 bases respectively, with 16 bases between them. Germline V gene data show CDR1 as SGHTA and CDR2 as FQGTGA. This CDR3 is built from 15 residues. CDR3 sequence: CASSLTQGNRREQFF. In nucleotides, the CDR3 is TGTGCCAGCAGCTTAACGCAGGGGAATCGGAGAGAGCAGTTCTTC.

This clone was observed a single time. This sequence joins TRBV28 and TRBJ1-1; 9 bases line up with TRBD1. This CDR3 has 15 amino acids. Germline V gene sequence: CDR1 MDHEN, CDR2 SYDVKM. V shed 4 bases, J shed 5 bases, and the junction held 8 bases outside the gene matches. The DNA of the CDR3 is TGTGCCAGCAGTTCTCGGCACAGGGGGCTGACTGAAGCTTTCTTT. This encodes CASSSRHRGLTEAFF.

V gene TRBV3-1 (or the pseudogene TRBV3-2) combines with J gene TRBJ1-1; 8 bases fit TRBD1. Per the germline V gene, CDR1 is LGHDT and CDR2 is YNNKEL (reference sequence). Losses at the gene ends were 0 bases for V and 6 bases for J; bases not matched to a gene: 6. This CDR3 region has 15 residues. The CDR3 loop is CASSQEGAGGPEAFF. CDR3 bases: TGTGCCAGCAGCCAAGAGGGGGCAGGGGGCCCTGAAGCTTTCTTT.

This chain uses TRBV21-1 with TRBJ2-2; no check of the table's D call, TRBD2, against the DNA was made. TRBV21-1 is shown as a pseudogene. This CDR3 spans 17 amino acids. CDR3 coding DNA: TGTGCCAGCAGACGCCCGGCTAGCGGGAGGCCCCACGGGGAGCTGTTTTTT. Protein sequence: CASRRPASGRPHGELFF.

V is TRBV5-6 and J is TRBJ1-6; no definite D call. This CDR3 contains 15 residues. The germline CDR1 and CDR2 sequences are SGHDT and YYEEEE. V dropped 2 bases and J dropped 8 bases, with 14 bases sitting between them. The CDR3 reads CASSFISPPDSPLHF. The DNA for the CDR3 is TGTGCCAGCAGCTTTATCTCCCCACCAGATTCACCCCTCCACTTT.

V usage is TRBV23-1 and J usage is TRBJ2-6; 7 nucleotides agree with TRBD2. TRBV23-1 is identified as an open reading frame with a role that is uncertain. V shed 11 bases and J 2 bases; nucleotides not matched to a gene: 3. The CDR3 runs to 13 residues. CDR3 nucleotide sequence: TGCGCCCGGGGAGGGGCTGGGGCCAACGTCCTGACTTTC. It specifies CARGGAGANVLTF.

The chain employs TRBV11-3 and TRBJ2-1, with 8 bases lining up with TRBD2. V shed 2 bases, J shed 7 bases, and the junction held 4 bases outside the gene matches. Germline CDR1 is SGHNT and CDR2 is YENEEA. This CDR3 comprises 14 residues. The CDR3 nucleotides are TGTGCCAGCAGCTTATACGGACTAGCAAATGAGCAGTTCTTC. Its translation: CASSLYGLANEQFF.

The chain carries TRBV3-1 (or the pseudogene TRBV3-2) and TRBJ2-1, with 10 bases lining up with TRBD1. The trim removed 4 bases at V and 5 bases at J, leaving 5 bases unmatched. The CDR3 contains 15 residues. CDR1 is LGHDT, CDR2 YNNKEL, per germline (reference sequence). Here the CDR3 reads CASSRGGQGNNEQFF. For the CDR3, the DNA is TGTGCCAGCAGCCGAGGGGGACAGGGGAACAATGAGCAGTTCTTC.

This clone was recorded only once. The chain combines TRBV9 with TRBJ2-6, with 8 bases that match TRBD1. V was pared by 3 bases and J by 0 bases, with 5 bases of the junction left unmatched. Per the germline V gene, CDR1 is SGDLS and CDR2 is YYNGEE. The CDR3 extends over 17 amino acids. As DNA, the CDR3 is TGTGCCAGCAGCGAGGGACAGGACCGCTCTGGGGCCAACGTCCTGACTTTC. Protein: CASSEGQDRSGANVLTF.

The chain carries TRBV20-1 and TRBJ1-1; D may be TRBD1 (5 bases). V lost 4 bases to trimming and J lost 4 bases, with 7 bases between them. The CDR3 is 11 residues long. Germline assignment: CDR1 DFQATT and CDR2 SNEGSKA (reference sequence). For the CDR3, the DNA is TGCAGTGCTACTAGGGGCACTGAAGCTTTCTTT. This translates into CSATRGTEAFF.

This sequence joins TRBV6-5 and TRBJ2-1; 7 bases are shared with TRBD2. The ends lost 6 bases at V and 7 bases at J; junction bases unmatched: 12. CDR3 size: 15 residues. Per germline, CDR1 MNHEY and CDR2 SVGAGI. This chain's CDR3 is CASRAGDWVANEQFF. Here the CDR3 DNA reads TGTGCCAGCAGGGCGGGAGATTGGGTTGCAAATGAGCAGTTCTTC.

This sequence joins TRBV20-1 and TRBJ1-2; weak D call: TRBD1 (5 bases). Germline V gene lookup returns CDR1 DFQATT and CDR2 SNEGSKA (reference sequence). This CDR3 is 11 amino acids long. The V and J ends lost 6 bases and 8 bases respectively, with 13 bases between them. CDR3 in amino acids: CSAGREAGYTF. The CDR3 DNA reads TGCAGTGCCGGCAGGGAGGCCGGCTACACCTTC.

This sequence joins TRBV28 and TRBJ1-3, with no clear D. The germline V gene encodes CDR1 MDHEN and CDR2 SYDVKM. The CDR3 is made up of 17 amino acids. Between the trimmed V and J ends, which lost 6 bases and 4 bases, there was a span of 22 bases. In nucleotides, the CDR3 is TGTGCCAGCAGAACTCGGGGATTCACCCCTCTCGGAAACACCATATATTTT. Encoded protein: CASRTRGFTPLGNTIYF.

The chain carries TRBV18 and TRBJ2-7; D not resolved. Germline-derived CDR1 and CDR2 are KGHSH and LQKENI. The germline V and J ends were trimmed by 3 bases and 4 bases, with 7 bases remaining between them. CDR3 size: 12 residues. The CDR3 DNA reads TGTGCCAGCTCACCTCAAACTTACGAGCAGTACTTC. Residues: CASSPQTYEQYF.

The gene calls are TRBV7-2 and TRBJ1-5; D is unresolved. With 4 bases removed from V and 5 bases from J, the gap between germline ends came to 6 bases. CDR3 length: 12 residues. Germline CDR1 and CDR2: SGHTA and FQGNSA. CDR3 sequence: CASSSSYQPQHF. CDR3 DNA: TGTGCCAGCAGCTCCAGTTATCAGCCCCAGCATTTT.

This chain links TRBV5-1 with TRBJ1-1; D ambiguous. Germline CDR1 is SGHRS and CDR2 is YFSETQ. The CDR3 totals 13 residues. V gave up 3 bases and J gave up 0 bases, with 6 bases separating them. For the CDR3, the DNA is TGCGCCAGCAGCTCCTTGTTGAACACTGAAGCTTTCTTT. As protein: CASSSLLNTEAFF. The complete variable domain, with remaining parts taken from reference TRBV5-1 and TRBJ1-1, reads KAGVTQTPRYLIKTRGQQVTLSCSPISGHRSVSWYQQTPGQGLQFLFEYFSETQRNKGNFPGRFSGRQFSNSRSEMNVSTLELGDSALYLCASSSLLNTEAFFGQGTRLTVV.

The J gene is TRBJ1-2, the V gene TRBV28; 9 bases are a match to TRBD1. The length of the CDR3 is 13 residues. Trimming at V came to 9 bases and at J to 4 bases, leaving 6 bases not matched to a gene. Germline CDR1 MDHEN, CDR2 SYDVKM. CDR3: CASLQGAVYGYTF. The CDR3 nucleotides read TGTGCCAGTCTACAGGGGGCGGTCTATGGCTACACCTTC.

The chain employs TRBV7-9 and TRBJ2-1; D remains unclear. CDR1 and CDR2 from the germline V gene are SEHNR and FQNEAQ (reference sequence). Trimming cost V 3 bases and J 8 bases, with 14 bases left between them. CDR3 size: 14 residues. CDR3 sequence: CASSLETPADEQFF. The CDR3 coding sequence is TGTGCCAGCAGCTTGGAGACTCCGGCCGATGAGCAGTTCTTC.

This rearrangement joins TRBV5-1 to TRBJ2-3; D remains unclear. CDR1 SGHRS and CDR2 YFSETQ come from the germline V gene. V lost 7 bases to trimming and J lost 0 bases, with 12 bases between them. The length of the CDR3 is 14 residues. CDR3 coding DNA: TGCGCCAGCTACGTATCCACTAGCACAGATACGCAGTATTTT. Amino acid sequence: CASYVSTSTDTQYF.

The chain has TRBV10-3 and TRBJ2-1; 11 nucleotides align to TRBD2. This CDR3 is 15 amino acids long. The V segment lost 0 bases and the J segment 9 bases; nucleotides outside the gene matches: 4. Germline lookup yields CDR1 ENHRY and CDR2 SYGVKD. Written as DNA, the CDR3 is TGTGCCATCAGTGAGTCCCTAGCGGGAGGTATTGAGCAGTTCTTC. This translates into CAISESLAGGIEQFF.

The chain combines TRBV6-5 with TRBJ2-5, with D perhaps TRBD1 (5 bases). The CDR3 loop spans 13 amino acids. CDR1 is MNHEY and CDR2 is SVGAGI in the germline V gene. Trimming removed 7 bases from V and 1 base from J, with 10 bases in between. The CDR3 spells CASNRRVQETQYF. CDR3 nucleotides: TGTGCCAGCAACCGCAGGGTCCAAGAGACCCAGTACTTC.

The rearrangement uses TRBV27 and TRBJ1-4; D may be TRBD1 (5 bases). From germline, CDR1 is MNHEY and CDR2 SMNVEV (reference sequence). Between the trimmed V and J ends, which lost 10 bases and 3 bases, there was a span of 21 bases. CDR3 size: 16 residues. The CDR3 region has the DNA TGTGCCACCCCGACAGTTGGCACATGGGCTAATGAAAAACTGTTTTTT. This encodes CATPTVGTWANEKLFF. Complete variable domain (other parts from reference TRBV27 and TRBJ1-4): EAQVTQNPRYLITVTGKKLTVTCSQNMNHEYMSWYRQDPGLGLRQIYYSMNVEVTDKGDVPEGYKVSRKEKRNFPLILESPSPNQTSLYFCATPTVGTWANEKLFFGSGTQLSVL.

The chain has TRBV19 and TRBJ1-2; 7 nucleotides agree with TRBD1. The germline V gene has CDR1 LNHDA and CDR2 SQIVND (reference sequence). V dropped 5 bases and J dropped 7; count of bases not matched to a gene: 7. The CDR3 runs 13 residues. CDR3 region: CASSRGQWGGYTF. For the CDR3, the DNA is TGTGCCAGTAGTCGGGGACAGTGGGGTGGCTACACCTTC.